This TCR beta chain comes out of a study of cytotoxic CD8 clonotypes in ibrutinib-treated CLL. TCRdb's copy holds only in-frame clones and misses some; the assay was immunoSEQ multiplex PCR. The table lists 110,000 to 150,000 clones, about 76% of them singletons. The origin of this receptor is a human donor with chronic lymphocytic leukemia. The sample in question was PBMCs, obtained after 24 months of ibrutinib treatment.

The CDR3 DNA sequence: TGTGCCATCAGTGAGAGGGGGCCTAGCAATCAGCCCCAGCATTTT. It codes for CAISERGPSNQPQHF. V usage is TRBV10-3 and J usage is TRBJ1-5; 7 positions agree with TRBD1. Germline values: CDR1 ENHRY, CDR2 SYGVKD. Trimming removed 2 bases from V and 0 bases from J; junction bases left unmatched: 1. This CDR3 has 15 amino acids.